This T cell receptor beta chain is drawn from a study of blood T cell repertoires in COVID-19. At the level of the study: PBMCs, B-cell-depleted T cells, or T cells provided the cDNA or gDNA that made up the material.

Germline V gene data show CDR1 as SQVTM and CDR2 as ANQGSEA. V lost 5 bases and J lost 7; bases outside the gene matches: 8. This CDR3 region has 13 residues. Clones were sequenced by immunoSEQ multiplex PCR, and TCRdb holds only the in-frame ones, with some missing. The table shows 300,000 to 350,000 clones, with 80% to 95% occurring only once. The sequence came from a woman aged 25 to 45 with COVID-19, enrolled during active disease. J is TRBJ1-2 and V is TRBV29-1; 9 bases are a match to TRBD1. The source material was peripheral blood. The CDR3 bases are TGCAGCGTTCTCCCGGGACAGGGTGGTGGCTACACCTTC. This encodes CSVLPGQGGGYTF.